The 14 T cell receptor beta chains listed next were all sequenced from one sample in a study of human T cells and chemical hapten exposure. Time point in this sample: patch test 1, 2 weeks after DPC sensitization. Treatment noted: therapeutic diphenylcyclopropenone sensitization with weekly scalp DPC. TCRdb re-analysed the RACE reads in MiXCR, keeping a single row per CDR3 protein. The data contain 150,000 to 200,000 distinct CDR3 sequences, roughly 14% of them singletons. The specimen comprised whole blood, sampled in connection with sensitization to the hapten diphenylcyclopropenone (DPC). The source of these receptors is a woman aged 25 to 39 with alopecia areata. Some clones in this sample may be carry-over from other donors' samples.

The chain joins TRBV12-3 or TRBV12-4 to TRBJ2-2; D ambiguous. V lost 2 bases to trimming and J lost 4 bases, with 5 bases between them. The CDR3 contains 13 residues. DNA for the CDR3: TGTGCCAGCAGTTTAACGGGCACCGGGGAGCTGTTTTTT. Protein product: CASSLTGTGELFF.

This chain joins TRBV5-1 and TRBJ1-1, with 7 bases matching TRBD1. From germline, CDR1 is SGHRS and CDR2 YFSETQ. V was clipped by 3 bases and J by 3 bases; unmatched bases: 8. This CDR3 comprises 15 residues. CDR3 residues: CASSWGTAVDTEAFF. The CDR3 nucleotides are TGCGCCAGCAGCTGGGGGACAGCCGTAGACACTGAAGCTTTCTTT.

The chain has TRBV13 and TRBJ1-6, with D possibly matching TRBD1 (6 bases). V was pared by 5 bases and J by 10 bases, with 15 bases between. CDR1 is PRHDT and CDR2 is FYEKMQ in the germline V gene (reference sequence). This CDR3 comprises 14 residues. CDR3 coding DNA: TGTGCCAGCAGCCCCCGTGGAGGGGGGTCACCCCTCCACTTT. Residues: CASSPRGGGSPLHF.

This clonotype was picked up a small number of times. The chain employs TRBV9 and TRBJ2-5, with TRBD1 matching over 8 bases. The J segment lost 1 base and the V segment lost 4 bases, leaving 6 bases of the junction unmatched. The CDR3 runs to 15 residues. The germline V gene encodes CDR1 SGDLS and CDR2 YYNGEE. The chain's CDR3 is CASSRTGLVQETQYF. CDR3 nucleotide sequence: TGTGCCAGCAGCCGGACAGGGCTCGTCCAAGAGACCCAGTACTTC.

This clonotype turned up a few times. This chain uses TRBV21-1 with TRBJ2-7; the table gives TRBD2 as D, unverified against the DNA. TRBV21-1 counts as a pseudogene. The CDR3 is made up of 16 amino acids. CDR3 loop: CASNDKGDWSSYEQYF. CDR3 DNA: TGTGCCAGCAACGACAAAGGGGACTGGAGCTCCTACGAGCAGTACTTC.

This clonotype was detected ten times or more. This rearrangement joins TRBV5-1 to TRBJ1-6; the D gene is possibly TRBD1 (6 bases). Deletions cut 6 bases from V and 5 bases from J, with 9 bases between. This CDR3 has 13 amino acids. CDR1 is SGHRS, CDR2 YFSETQ, per germline. CDR3 sequence: CASTAGDNSPLHF. As DNA, the CDR3 is TGCGCCAGCACGGCAGGGGATAATTCACCCCTCCACTTT.

As concerns this clonotype: This may come from a read error, since a much larger clone is one base off. The J gene is TRBJ1-6, the V gene TRBV10-3, with 7 bases fitting TRBD1. The CDR3 covers 15 residues. The germline CDR1 and CDR2 sequences are ENHRY and SYGVKD. Here the CDR3 reads CVISESSGGNSPLHF. For the CDR3, the DNA is TGTGTCATCAGTGAGTCATCAGGGGGTAATTCACCCCTCCACTTT.

The rearrangement links TRBV5-6 to TRBJ2-3; maybe TRBD2 (5 bases). This CDR3 is 16 amino acids long. Trimming removed 0 bases at V and 0 bases at J, with 11 bases between. CDR1 is SGHDT, CDR2 YYEEEE, per germline. The CDR3 is CASSLGRETSTDTQYF. The DNA of the CDR3 is TGTGCCAGCAGCTTGGGCCGGGAAACAAGCACAGATACGCAGTATTTT.

CDR3 loop: CASSLAVGTEAFF. CDR3 bases: TGTGCCAGCAGCTTAGCCGTCGGCACTGAAGCTTTCTTT. This sequence joins TRBV7-9 and TRBJ1-1; D is ambiguous. CDR3 length equals 13 residues. Germline V gene lookup returns CDR1 SEHNR and CDR2 FQNEAQ (reference sequence). The V end was cut by 0 bases, the J end by 4 bases, with 6 bases between.

This clonotype was counted only a few times. The chain couples TRBV19 to TRBJ1-4; possibly TRBD1 for D (5 bases). CDR1 is LNHDA, CDR2 SQIVND, per germline (reference sequence). CDR3 length: 13 residues. V dropped 10 bases and J dropped 7 bases, with 16 bases sitting between them. The CDR3 spells CATRDGRSEKLFF. CDR3 nucleotides: TGTGCCACCCGGGACGGGAGGAGTGAAAAACTGTTTTTT.

CDR3 sequence: CASSFSAGGPRDTQYF. The CDR3 nucleotides are TGTGCCAGCAGTTTTTCCGCGGGGGGGCCCAGAGATACGCAGTATTTT. The V call is TRBV28, the J call TRBJ2-3; 9 bases map to TRBD2. CDR1 MDHEN and CDR2 SYDVKM come from the germline V gene. The CDR3 extends over 16 amino acids. Germline trimming cut 3 bases from V and 5 bases from J; bases unmatched to any gene: 9. The variable domain in full, completed from reference TRBV28 and TRBJ2-3, reads DVKVTQSSRYLVKRTGEKVFLECVQDMDHENMFWYRQDPGLGLRLIYFSYDVKMKEKGDIPEGYSVSREKKERFSLILESASTNQTSMYLCASSFSAGGPRDTQYFGPGTRLTVL.

The chain couples TRBV10-3 to TRBJ1-2, with D maybe TRBD1 (6 bases). The CDR3 spans 14 residues. CDR1 is ENHRY, CDR2 SYGVKD, per germline. Trimming left V 10 bases short and J 3 bases short, with 18 bases between. The DNA for the CDR3 is TGTGCCACCCTGGGGCAGGGGCAGGACTATGGCTACACCTTC. It translates to CATLGQGQDYGYTF.

This clonotype was counted only a few times. The genes are TRBV2 and TRBJ1-4, with 12 nucleotides matching TRBD1. The junction had 2 bases not matched to a gene; V was cut back by 4 bases and J by 8 bases. Germline assignment: CDR1 SNHLY and CDR2 FYNNEI. CDR3 length: 14 amino acids. The CDR3 here is CASSAGTGGEKLFF. CDR3 coding DNA: TGTGCCAGCAGTGCCGGGACAGGGGGCGAAAAACTGTTTTTT. Full variable domain (remainder filled in from reference TRBV2 and TRBJ1-4): EPEVTQTPSHQVTQMGQEVILRCVPISNHLYFYWYRQILGQKVEFLVSFYNNEISEKSEIFDDQFSVERPDGSNFTLKIRSTKLEDSAMYFCASSAGTGGEKLFFGSGTQLSVL.

V is TRBV6-5 and J is TRBJ2-6; TRBD2 is a possible D gene (5 bases). Germline V lookup: CDR1 MNHEY, CDR2 SVGAGI. The V and J ends lost 6 bases and 2 bases respectively, with 11 bases between them. The CDR3 is made up of 15 amino acids. The CDR3 region is CASSPTRAGANVLTF. The DNA of the CDR3 is TGTGCCAGCAGCCCTACTAGGGCTGGGGCCAACGTCCTGACTTTC.